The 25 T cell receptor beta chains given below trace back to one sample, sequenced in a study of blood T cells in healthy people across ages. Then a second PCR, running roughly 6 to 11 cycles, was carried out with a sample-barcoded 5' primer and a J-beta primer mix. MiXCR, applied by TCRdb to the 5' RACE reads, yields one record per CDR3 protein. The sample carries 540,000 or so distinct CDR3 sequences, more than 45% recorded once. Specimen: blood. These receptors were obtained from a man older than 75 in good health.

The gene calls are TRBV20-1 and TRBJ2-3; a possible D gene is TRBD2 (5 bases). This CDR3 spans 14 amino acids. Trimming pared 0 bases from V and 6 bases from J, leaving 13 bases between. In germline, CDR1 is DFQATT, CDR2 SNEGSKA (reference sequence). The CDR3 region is CSARDSAGGDTQYF. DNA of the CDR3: TGCAGTGCTAGAGATTCCGCGGGTGGGGATACGCAGTATTTT.

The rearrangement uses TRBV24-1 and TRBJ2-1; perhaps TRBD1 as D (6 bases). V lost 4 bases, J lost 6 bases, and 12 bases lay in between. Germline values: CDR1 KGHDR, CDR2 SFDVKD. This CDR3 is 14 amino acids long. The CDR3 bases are TGTGCCACCAGTGACTCCTCCAGGGGCAATGAGCAGTTCTTC. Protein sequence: CATSDSSRGNEQFF.

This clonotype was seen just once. The CDR3 loop is CATRGTGGTDTQYF. In DNA form, the CDR3 reads TGTGCCACTAGGGGGACAGGGGGCACAGATACGCAGTATTTT. This chain links TRBV27 with TRBJ2-3; 10 bases are shared with TRBD1. Germline lookup yields CDR1 MNHEY and CDR2 SMNVEV (reference sequence). The trim removed 10 bases at V and 1 base at J, leaving 5 bases unmatched. This CDR3 contains 14 residues.

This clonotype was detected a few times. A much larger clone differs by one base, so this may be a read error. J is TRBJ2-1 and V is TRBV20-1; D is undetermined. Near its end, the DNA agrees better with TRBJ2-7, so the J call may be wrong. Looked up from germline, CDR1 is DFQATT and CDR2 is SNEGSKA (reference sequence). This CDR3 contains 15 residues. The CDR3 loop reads CSARDLSRSYNEQYF. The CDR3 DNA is TGCAGTGCTAGAGACCTATCGAGGTCCTACAATGAGCAGTACTTC.

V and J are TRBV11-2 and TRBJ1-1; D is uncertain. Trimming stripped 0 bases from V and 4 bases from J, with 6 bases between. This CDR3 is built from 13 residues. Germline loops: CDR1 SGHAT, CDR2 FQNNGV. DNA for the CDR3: TGTGCCAGCAGCTTAGAACTGGGCACTGAAGCTTTCTTT. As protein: CASSLELGTEAFF.

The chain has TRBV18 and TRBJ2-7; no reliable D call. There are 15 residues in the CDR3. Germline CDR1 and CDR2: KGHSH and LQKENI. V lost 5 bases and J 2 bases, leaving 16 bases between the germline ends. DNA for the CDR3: TGTGCCAGCTCAACAAATCCGGACGGTGCCTACGAGCAGTACTTC. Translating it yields CASSTNPDGAYEQYF.

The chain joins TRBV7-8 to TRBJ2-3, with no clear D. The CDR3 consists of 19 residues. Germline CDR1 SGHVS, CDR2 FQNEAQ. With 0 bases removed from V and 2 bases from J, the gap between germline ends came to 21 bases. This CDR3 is CASSLARRNKGTHTDTQYF. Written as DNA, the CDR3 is TGTGCCAGCAGCTTAGCGCGTAGGAATAAGGGAACCCACACAGATACGCAGTATTTT. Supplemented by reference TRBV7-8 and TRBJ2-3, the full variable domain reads GAGVSQSPRYKVAKRGQDVALRCDPISGHVSLFWYQQALGQGPEFLTYFQNEAQLDKSGLPSDRFFAERPEGSVSTLKIQRTQQEDSAVYLCASSLARRNKGTHTDTQYFGPGTRLTVL.

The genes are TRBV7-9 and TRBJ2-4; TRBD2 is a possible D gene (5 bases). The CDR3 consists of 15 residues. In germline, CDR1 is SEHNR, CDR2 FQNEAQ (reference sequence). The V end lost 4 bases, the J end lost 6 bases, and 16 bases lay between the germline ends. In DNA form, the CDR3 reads TGTGCCAGCAGCTCCCCCGGGGAGATGGGAAACATTCAGTACTTC. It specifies CASSSPGEMGNIQYF. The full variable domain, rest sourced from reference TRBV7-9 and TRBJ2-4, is DTGVSQNPRHKITKRGQNVTFRCDPISEHNRLYWYRQTLGQGPEFLTYFQNEAQLEKSRLLSDRFSAERPKGSFSTLEIQRTEQGDSAMYLCASSSPGEMGNIQYFGAGTRLSVL.

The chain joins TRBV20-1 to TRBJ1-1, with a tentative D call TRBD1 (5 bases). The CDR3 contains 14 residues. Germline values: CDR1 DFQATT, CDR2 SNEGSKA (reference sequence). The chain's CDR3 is CRGEGRNMNTEAFF. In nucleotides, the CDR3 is TGCAGGGGGGAGGGGCGAAACATGAACACTGAAGCTTTCTTT.

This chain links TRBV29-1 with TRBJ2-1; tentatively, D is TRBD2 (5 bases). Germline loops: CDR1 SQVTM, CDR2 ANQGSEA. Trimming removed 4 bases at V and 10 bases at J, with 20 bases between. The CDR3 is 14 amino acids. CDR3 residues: CSVAPRESSKEQFF. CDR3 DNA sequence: TGCAGCGTTGCCCCCCGGGAATCAAGCAAGGAGCAGTTCTTC.

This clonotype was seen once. The DNA of the CDR3 is TGTGCCAGCAGCCCATCTCCCACCGGGGAGCTGTTTTTT. This sequence encodes CASSPSPTGELFF. The rearrangement uses TRBV7-9 and TRBJ2-2; D gene ambiguous. Germline V lookup: CDR1 SEHNR, CDR2 FQNEAQ (reference sequence). The ends were cut back, 5 bases at V and 4 bases at J, with 8 bases in the middle. CDR3 length: 13 amino acids.

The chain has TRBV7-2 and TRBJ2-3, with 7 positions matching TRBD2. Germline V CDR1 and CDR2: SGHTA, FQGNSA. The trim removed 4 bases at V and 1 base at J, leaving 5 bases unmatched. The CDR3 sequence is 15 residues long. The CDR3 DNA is TGTGCCAGCAGCTGGAGACTAGCCGGCACAGATACGCAGTATTTT. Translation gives CASSWRLAGTDTQYF.

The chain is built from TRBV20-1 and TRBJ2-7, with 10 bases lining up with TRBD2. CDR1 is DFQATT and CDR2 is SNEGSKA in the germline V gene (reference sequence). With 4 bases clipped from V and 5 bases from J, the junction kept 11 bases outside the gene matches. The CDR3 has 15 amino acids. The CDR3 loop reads CSAKGSSGSYHEQYF. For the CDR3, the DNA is TGCAGTGCTAAAGGGTCTAGCGGGAGTTACCACGAGCAGTACTTC.

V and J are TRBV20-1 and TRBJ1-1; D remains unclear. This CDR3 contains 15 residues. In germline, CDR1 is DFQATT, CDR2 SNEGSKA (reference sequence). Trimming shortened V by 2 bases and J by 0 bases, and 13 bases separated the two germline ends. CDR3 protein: CSARRGGRLNTEAFF. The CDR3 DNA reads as TGCAGTGCTAGAAGAGGTGGCAGATTGAACACTGAAGCTTTCTTT.

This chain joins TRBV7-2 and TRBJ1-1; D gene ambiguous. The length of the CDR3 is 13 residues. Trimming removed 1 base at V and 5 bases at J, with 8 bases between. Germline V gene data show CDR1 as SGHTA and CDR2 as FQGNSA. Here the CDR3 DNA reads TGTGCCAGCAGCTTAGTTCAGTTAACTGAAGCTTTCTTT. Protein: CASSLVQLTEAFF.

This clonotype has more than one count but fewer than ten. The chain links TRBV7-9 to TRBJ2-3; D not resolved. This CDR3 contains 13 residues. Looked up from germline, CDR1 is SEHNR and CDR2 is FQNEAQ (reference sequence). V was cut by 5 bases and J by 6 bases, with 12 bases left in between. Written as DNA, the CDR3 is TGTGCCAGCAGCACCTTCCCCGCGGATACGCAGTATTTT. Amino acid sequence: CASSTFPADTQYF.

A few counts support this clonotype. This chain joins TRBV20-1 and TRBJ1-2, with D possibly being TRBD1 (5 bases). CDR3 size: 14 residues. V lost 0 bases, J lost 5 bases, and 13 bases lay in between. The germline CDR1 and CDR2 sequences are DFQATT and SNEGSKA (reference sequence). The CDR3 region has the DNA TGCAGTGCTAGAGATCCCGCCCGGGGGTATGGCTACACCTTC. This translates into CSARDPARGYGYTF.

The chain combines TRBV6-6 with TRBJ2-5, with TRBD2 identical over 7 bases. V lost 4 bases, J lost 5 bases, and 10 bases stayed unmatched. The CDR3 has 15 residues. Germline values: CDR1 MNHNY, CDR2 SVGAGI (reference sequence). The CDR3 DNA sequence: TGTGCCAGCAGTTGGGAGTGGGGGGGAGGTGAGACCCAGTACTTC. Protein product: CASSWEWGGGETQYF.

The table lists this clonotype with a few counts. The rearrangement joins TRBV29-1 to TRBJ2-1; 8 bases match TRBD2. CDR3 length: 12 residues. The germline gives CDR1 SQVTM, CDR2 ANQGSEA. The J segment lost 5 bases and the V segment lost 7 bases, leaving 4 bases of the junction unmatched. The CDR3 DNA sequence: TGCAGCGGTCGCGGGGGGAACAATGAGCAGTTCTTC. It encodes CSGRGGNNEQFF.

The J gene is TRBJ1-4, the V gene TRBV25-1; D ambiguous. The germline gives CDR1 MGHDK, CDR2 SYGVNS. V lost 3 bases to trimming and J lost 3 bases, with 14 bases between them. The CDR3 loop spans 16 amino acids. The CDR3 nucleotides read TGTGCCAGCAGTGAGTTCCCACGGTGGGCTAATGAAAAACTGTTTTTT. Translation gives CASSEFPRWANEKLFF.

The DNA for the CDR3 is TGTGCCAGCAGCCGGTCGACAGGGTCCGAGCAGTACTTC. Translation: CASSRSTGSEQYF. V usage is TRBV3-1 and J usage is TRBJ2-7, with 7 bases identical to TRBD1. The CDR3 spans 13 residues. Germline V CDR1 and CDR2: LGHDT, YNNKEL (reference sequence). V lost 4 bases to trimming and J lost 6 bases; unmatched junction nucleotides: 6.

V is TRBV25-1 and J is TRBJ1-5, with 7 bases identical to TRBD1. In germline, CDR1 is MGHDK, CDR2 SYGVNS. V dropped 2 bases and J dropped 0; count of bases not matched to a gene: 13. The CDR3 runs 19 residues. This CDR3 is CASSEPPSDRSYSNQPQHF. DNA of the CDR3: TGTGCCAGCAGTGAACCCCCCTCGGACAGGAGCTATAGCAATCAGCCCCAGCATTTT.

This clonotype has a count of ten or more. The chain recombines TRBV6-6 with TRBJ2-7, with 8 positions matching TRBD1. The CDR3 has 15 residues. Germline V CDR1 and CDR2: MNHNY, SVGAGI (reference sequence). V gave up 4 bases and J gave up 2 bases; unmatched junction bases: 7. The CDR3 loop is CASSSPGQAPYEQYF. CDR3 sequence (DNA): TGTGCCAGCAGTTCCCCGGGACAGGCACCCTACGAGCAGTACTTC.

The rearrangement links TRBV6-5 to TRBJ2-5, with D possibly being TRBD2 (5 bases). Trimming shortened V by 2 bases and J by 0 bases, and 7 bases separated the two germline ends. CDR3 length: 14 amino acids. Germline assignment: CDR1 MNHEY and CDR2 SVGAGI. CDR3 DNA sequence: TGTGCCAGCAGTTACGGGAGTAACCAAGAGACCCAGTACTTC. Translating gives CASSYGSNQETQYF.

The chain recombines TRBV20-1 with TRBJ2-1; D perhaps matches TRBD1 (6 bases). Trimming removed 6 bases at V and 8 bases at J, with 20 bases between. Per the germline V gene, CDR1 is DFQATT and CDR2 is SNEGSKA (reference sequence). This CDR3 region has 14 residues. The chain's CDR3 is CSAQGGHVSDEQFF. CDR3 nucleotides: TGCAGTGCCCAAGGGGGACATGTATCGGATGAGCAGTTCTTC.